The clone carrying this T cell receptor (beta chain) was seen only once. Its antigen is currently unknown. This sample is drawn from a study of PD-1 blockade in classical Hodgkin lymphoma. Notes on the study in general: The drivers behind the repertoire differences, possibly disease activity or prior therapy, remain undefined.

The CDR3 contains 14 residues. The germline V gene has CDR1 MNHNS and CDR2 SASEGT. Trimming pared 6 bases from V and 4 bases from J, leaving 13 bases between. The data were produced by immunoSEQ multiplex PCR, yet TCRdb's version contains in-frame clones alone and is incomplete. The sample includes about 97,000 clones, over 70% seen only once; the top ten take more than 10%. The patients all showed relapse after autologous stem cell transplantation, while their brentuximab vedotin exposure varied. This chain links TRBV6-1 with TRBJ1-5, with a weak D call TRBD1 (6 bases). The sample here was peripheral blood mononuclear cells (PBMCs), taken at baseline. The clonotype originates from a human donor with classical Hodgkin lymphoma. For the CDR3, the DNA is TGTGCCAGCAGGGGCGACAGGTCAAATCAGCCCCAGCATTTT. It encodes CASRGDRSNQPQHF.